A selection of T cell receptor beta chains follows, all from one sample in a study of radiotherapy plus CTLA-4 blockade in lung cancer. TCRdb keeps only in-frame clones here, not all; method: immunoSEQ multiplex PCR. This sample yields about 45,000 clones, of which roughly 60% are seen a single time; less than 20% belongs to the top ten. This material consisted of peripheral blood, taken from a patient treated with radiotherapy plus ipilimumab. The origin of the receptors is a human donor with non-small cell lung cancer who had a partial response to radiotherapy plus ipilimumab. The CDR3 runs from the conserved cysteine through the conserved F or W. Each record gives: D gene, V gene, clone size, J gene, CDR3 protein, CDR3 DNA. A D gene is named only where the DNA matches it firmly. Rows may omit the clone size; those that give it use once, few, many or a size class.

TRBD2	TRBV2	-	TRBJ2-1	CASSARLAGVGDEQFF	TGTGCCAGCAGTGCCAGACTAGCGGGAGTCGGCGACGAGCAGTTCTTC
-	TRBV18	few	TRBJ2-5	CASSPRDKETQYF	TGTGCCAGCTCACCACGGGACAAAGAGACCCAGTACTTC
-	TRBV18	few	TRBJ1-2	CASRGAANYGYTF	TGTGCCAGCCGGGGGGCTGCTAACTATGGCTACACCTTC
TRBD1	TRBV2	-	TRBJ2-1	CASSPTGGPSFF	TGTGCCAGCAGCCCAACAGGGGGTCCCTCGTTCTTC
-	TRBV18	-	TRBJ2-1	CASSLPRGEQFF	TGTGCCAGCTCACTACCCCGGGGTGAGCAGTTCTTC
TRBD1	TRBV19	few	TRBJ2-5	CASRRTGGQETQYF	TGTGCCAGTAGGAGGACAGGGGGCCAAGAGACCCAGTACTTC
TRBD1	TRBV6-5	-	TRBJ1-2	CASSYSTGFGDGYTF	TGTGCCAGCAGTTACTCGACAGGGTTTGGGGATGGCTACACCTTC
TRBD1	TRBV27	-	TRBJ1-1	CASSRGWNTEAFF	TGTGCCAGCAGCAGGGGGTGGAACACTGAAGCTTTCTTT
-	TRBV5-4	once	TRBJ2-7	CASGVWGSNYEQYF	TGTGCCAGCGGAGTTTGGGGCAGTAACTACGAGCAGTACTTC
-	TRBV30	once	TRBJ1-3	CAWSLDRRSGNTIYF	TGTGCCTGGAGTTTAGACAGGCGCTCTGGAAACACCATATATTTT
TRBD1	TRBV2	few	TRBJ1-4	CASSGTGEDEKLFF	TGTGCCAGCAGTGGGACAGGGGAAGATGAAAAACTGTTTTTT
TRBD1	TRBV25-1	-	TRBJ1-1	CASSAGGSRGGTEAFF	TGTGCCAGCAGCGCGGGGGGCTCCAGGGGGGGCACTGAAGCTTTCTTT
-	TRBV7-2	many	TRBJ2-2	CASSLSSGAGAGELFF	TGTGCCAGCAGCTTGTCATCAGGGGCGGGGGCCGGGGAGCTGTTTTTT
-	TRBV28	-	TRBJ2-5	CASSSRVQETQYF	TGTGCCAGCAGTTCGCGGGTCCAAGAGACCCAGTACTTC
-	TRBV12-5	-	TRBJ1-5	CASGLVRGGGVRQPQHF	TGTGCTAGTGGTTTGGTTCGAGGAGGGGGGGTACGTCAGCCCCAGCATTTT
TRBD1	TRBV5-6	few	TRBJ2-7	CASSFPGQSYEQYF	TGTGCCAGCAGTTTCCCGGGACAGAGCTACGAGCAGTACTTC
TRBD2	TRBV19	-	TRBJ2-1	CASSPRTSGEQFF	TGTGCCAGTAGTCCACGGACTAGCGGGGAGCAGTTCTTC
-	TRBV27	few	TRBJ1-1	CASSVGGTEAFF	TGTGCCAGCAGCGTCGGAGGAACTGAAGCTTTCTTT
-	TRBV6-1	-	TRBJ1-3	CASSEVGGNTIYF	TGTGCCAGCAGTGAAGTCGGTGGAAACACCATATATTTT
-	TRBV5-1	-	TRBJ1-1	CASTQWGGDTEAFF	TGCGCCAGCACCCAGTGGGGGGGAGACACTGAAGCTTTCTTT
-	TRBV18	once	TRBJ2-7	CASLSGEKDEQYF	TGTGCCAGTTTATCAGGGGAAAAGGACGAGCAGTACTTC
-	TRBV13	-	TRBJ1-6	CASSVLRGSSYNSPLHF	TGTGCCAGCAGCGTATTAAGGGGAAGCTCCTATAATTCACCCCTCCACTTT
-	TRBV9	few	TRBJ2-5	CASSRSGFSEETQYF	TGTGCCAGCAGTAGGAGCGGGTTCTCGGAGGAGACCCAGTACTTC
-	TRBV18	few	TRBJ2-7	CASSLGNRVREQYF	TGTGCCAGCTCACTGGGTAACAGGGTAAGGGAGCAGTACTTC
TRBD1	TRBV2	-	TRBJ2-1	CASSRDSSYNEQFF	TGTGCCAGCAGCCGGGACAGCTCCTACAATGAGCAGTTCTTC
-	TRBV28	-	TRBJ2-1	CASTNLEGGLRGQFF	TGTGCCAGCACCAACCTGGAGGGGGGGCTTCGGGGGCAGTTCTTC
-	TRBV15	-	TRBJ2-7	CATSREMRAYEQYF	TGTGCCACCAGCAGAGAAATGAGAGCCTACGAGCAGTACTTC
-	TRBV5-1	-	TRBJ2-7	CASSLEGVPSYEQYF	TGCGCCAGCAGCTTGGAAGGGGTCCCTTCCTACGAGCAGTACTTC
-	TRBV6-4	-	TRBJ2-3	CASSDRRGDTQYF	TGTGCCAGCAGTGACCGGAGGGGAGATACGCAGTATTTT
TRBD1	TRBV7-2	few	TRBJ1-2	CASSSDDRVGYTF	TGTGCCAGCAGCTCGGACGACAGGGTTGGCTACACCTTC
-	TRBV19	-	TRBJ1-1	CASSIRAGEAFF	TGTGCCAGTAGTATTAGGGCGGGTGAAGCTTTCTTT
TRBD1	TRBV13	-	TRBJ1-2	CASSVQGALVYGYTF	TGTGCCAGCAGCGTACAGGGGGCTTTGGTCTATGGCTACACCTTC
-	TRBV6-5	-	TRBJ2-7	CASSYAGTSSYEQYF	TGTGCCAGCAGTTACGCGGGGACCAGCTCCTACGAGCAGTACTTC
-	TRBV6-1	-	TRBJ2-1	CASNRGSSYNEQFF	TGTGCCAGCAATCGGGGGAGCTCCTACAATGAGCAGTTCTTC
TRBD1	TRBV25-1	-	TRBJ2-7	CASWDSLSYEQYF	TGTGCCAGCTGGGACAGCCTCTCCTACGAGCAGTACTTC
TRBD1	TRBV27	few	TRBJ1-3	CASSLDRALHTIYF	TGTGCCAGCAGTCTAGACAGGGCTCTACACACCATATATTTT
TRBD1	TRBV6-5	few	TRBJ1-3	CASRPQGYSGNTIYF	TGTGCCAGCAGGCCACAGGGGTACTCTGGAAACACCATATATTTT
TRBD1	TRBV27	-	TRBJ1-1	CASKIRGLDGTEAFF	TGTGCCAGCAAGATTAGGGGGCTTGATGGCACTGAAGCTTTCTTT
-	TRBV7-9	-	TRBJ2-5	CASSSREGVYQETQYF	TGTGCCAGCAGCTCAAGGGAGGGGGTGTACCAAGAGACCCAGTACTTC
TRBD2	TRBV5-4	-	TRBJ2-7	CASTSGGYPYEQYF	TGTGCCAGCACCTCGGGAGGTTACCCCTACGAGCAGTACTTC
TRBD2	TRBV9	-	TRBJ2-7	CASSVVRLAGVGSYEQYF	TGTGCCAGCAGCGTAGTTCGGCTAGCGGGAGTTGGCTCCTACGAGCAGTACTTC